The 17 T cell receptor beta chains reported below all come from one sample, sequenced in a study of shared clonotypes between healthy human individuals. Profiling relied on immunoSEQ multiplex PCR, and the TCRdb table lists in-frame clones only, not all of them. Of approximately 470,000 clones listed, approximately 81% are singletons. Sequenced material: PBMCs. The receptors shown here come from a woman in her forties in good health. Some clones in this sample may be carry-over from other donors' samples.

The J gene is TRBJ1-5, the V gene TRBV2, with D unclear. Germline CDR1 reads SNHLY; CDR2 reads FYNNEI. The CDR3 totals 16 residues. Trimming removed 5 bases at V and 1 base at J, with 15 bases between. CDR3 loop: CASSQTGIGSNQPQHF. Written as DNA, the CDR3 is TGTGCCAGCAGTCAAACCGGGATTGGGAGCAATCAGCCCCAGCATTTT.

This chain uses TRBV7-6 with TRBJ2-2, with no clear D. Trimming removed 5 bases at V and 1 base at J, with 11 bases between. Germline assignment: CDR1 SGHVS and CDR2 FNYEAQ. CDR3 length: 15 residues. The DNA of the CDR3 is TGTGCCAGCAGCCGAGGATTTATGAACACCGGGGAGCTGTTTTTT. Translation: CASSRGFMNTGELFF.

The table lists this clone with a count of one. The V gene is TRBV11-2, the J gene TRBJ2-7; tentative D call: TRBD2 (6 bases). With 1 base removed from V and 7 bases from J, the gap between germline ends came to 20 bases. The CDR3 length is 16 residues. Germline CDR1 reads SGHAT; CDR2 reads FQNNGV. The CDR3 nucleotides are TGTGCCAGCAGCTTAGGCGGGGTTCGGGGCACGGGGGAGCAGTACTTC. Protein product: CASSLGGVRGTGEQYF.

The genes are TRBV7-2 and TRBJ2-1; 7 bases match TRBD1. The CDR3 is made up of 15 amino acids. Germline-derived CDR1 and CDR2 are SGHTA and FQGNSA. V trimming: 1 base; J trimming: 6 bases; junction bases outside the gene matches: 6. CDR3 sequence: CASSLVQGPANEQFF. DNA for the CDR3: TGTGCCAGCAGCTTAGTACAGGGGCCCGCCAATGAGCAGTTCTTC.

The chain uses TRBV2 and TRBJ2-1, with D possibly matching TRBD1 (6 bases). This CDR3 region has 15 residues. Germline assignment: CDR1 SNHLY and CDR2 FYNNEI. Trimming took 2 bases from V and 0 from J, leaving 8 bases between them. CDR3 region: CASSEQGTSYNEQFF. The CDR3 nucleotides read TGTGCCAGCAGTGAACAGGGGACCTCCTACAATGAGCAGTTCTTC.

A remark on this clone: A read error may account for a junction end that differs from germline. The chain links TRBV2 to TRBJ2-7; D perhaps matches TRBD2 (5 bases). Germline assignment: CDR1 SNHLY and CDR2 FYNNEI. The CDR3 has 12 residues. The CDR3 DNA follows: TGTGCTAGCAGTCCACTAGTTCACGATCAGTACTTC. As protein: CASSPLVHDQYF.

This clone was seen a few times. The genes are TRBV19 and TRBJ2-7; TRBD1 matches at 10 bases. Germline CDR1 LNHDA, CDR2 SQIVND (reference sequence). The ends lost 0 bases at V and 4 bases at J; junction bases unmatched: 6. The CDR3 is made up of 16 amino acids. DNA for the CDR3: TGTGCCAGTAGTATAGAACCGGGACAGGGGCATTACGAGCAGTACTTC. This gives the protein CASSIEPGQGHYEQYF.

The chain links TRBV27 to TRBJ1-1; 9 bases fit TRBD1. CDR3 length equals 15 residues. Germline V lookup: CDR1 MNHEY, CDR2 SMNVEV (reference sequence). Trimming at V came to 5 bases and at J to 11 bases, leaving 15 bases not matched to a gene. The CDR3 reads CASSPQTPGTGSAFF. The CDR3 DNA reads as TGTGCCAGCAGTCCGCAAACCCCCGGGACAGGGTCGGCTTTCTTT.

This rearrangement joins TRBV19 to TRBJ2-7; 9 positions agree with TRBD2. CDR1 and CDR2 from the germline V gene are LNHDA and SQIVND (reference sequence). V lost 3 bases and J lost 4; bases outside the gene matches: 10. The CDR3 is 16 residues long. The CDR3 region is CASSIAVAGEGYEQYF. As DNA, the CDR3 is TGTGCCAGTAGTATTGCTGTAGCGGGAGAGGGGTACGAGCAGTACTTC.

In the case of this clone: A far larger clone is only one base removed, so a read error is likely. The same CDR3 is also encoded by other DNA sequences in this sample. This sequence joins TRBV29-1 and TRBJ1-4; no firm D call. This CDR3 contains 12 residues. Germline CDR1 and CDR2: SQVTM and ANQGSEA. The CDR3: CSAGWAGEKLFF. The CDR3 nucleotides are TGCAGTGCTGGGTGGGCGGGTGAAAAACTGTTTTTT.

Here the CDR3 reads CATSTARTGRANEKLFF. The DNA of the CDR3 is TGTGCCACCAGCACCGCGCGGACGGGGAGGGCTAATGAAAAACTGTTTTTT. This chain uses TRBV15 with TRBJ1-4; no definite D call. Trimming shortened V by 4 bases and J by 3 bases, and 18 bases separated the two germline ends. Germline V CDR1 and CDR2: LNHNV, YYDKDF (reference sequence). CDR3 length: 17 residues.

The rearrangement joins TRBV18 to TRBJ2-5; 15 bases align to TRBD2. With V trimmed by 3 bases and J by 10 bases, 15 bases remained unmatched. The CDR3 is 18 residues long. CDR1 KGHSH and CDR2 LQKENI come from the germline V gene. For the CDR3, the DNA is TGTGCCAGCTCACCCCGCGGACTAGCGGGAGGGCCCTCTTTGGACCAGTACTTC. This translates into CASSPRGLAGGPSLDQYF.

This clone was found a few times. The chain combines TRBV30 with TRBJ2-5; TRBD2 agrees at 13 bases. Germline values: CDR1 GTSNPN, CDR2 SVGIG (reference sequence). This CDR3 contains 16 residues. Unmatched junction bases numbered 9, after V lost 3 bases and J lost 5 bases. The CDR3: CAWSLPTSGRSETQYF. Here the CDR3 DNA reads TGTGCCTGGAGCCTTCCGACTAGCGGGAGGTCCGAGACCCAGTACTTC. The whole variable domain, remainder taken from reference TRBV30 and TRBJ2-5, is SQTIHQWPATLVQPVGSPLSLECTVEGTSNPNLYWYRQAAGRGLQLLFYSVGIGQISSEVPQNLSASRPQDRQFILSSKKLLLSDSGFYLCAWSLPTSGRSETQYFGPGTRLLVL.

In DNA form, the CDR3 reads TGTGCCAGCTCACCACGCGTTTCCGGACAGGGTCCTGGCTACACCTTC. Protein sequence: CASSPRVSGQGPGYTF. J is TRBJ1-2 and V is TRBV18, with 8 bases fitting TRBD1. CDR3 size: 16 residues. The junction had 11 bases not matched to a gene; V was cut back by 1 base and J by 7 bases. Germline loops: CDR1 KGHSH, CDR2 LQKENI.

The gene calls are TRBV10-1 and TRBJ2-3; 8 bases are shared with TRBD2. CDR3 length: 16 residues. The V segment lost 0 bases and the J segment 2 bases; nucleotides outside the gene matches: 4. Germline V CDR1 and CDR2: WNHNN, SYGVQD (reference sequence). DNA for the CDR3: TGCGCCAGCAGTGAGTCGATAGCGGGAACCACAGATACGCAGTATTTT. Translating gives CASSESIAGTTDTQYF.

With respect to this clone: A far larger clone is one base from this, pointing to a likely read error. At the DNA level, this CDR3 is encoded by other sequences in the same sample as well. The rearrangement joins TRBV30 to TRBJ2-5, with 12 bases aligning to TRBD1. CDR3 size: 19 residues. Germline CDR1 and CDR2: GTSNPN and SVGIG (reference sequence). Here the CDR3 reads CAWSVLKKGQGAGQETQYF. CDR3 DNA: TGTGCTTGGAGTGTACTGAAAAAGGGACAGGGGGCGGGCCAAGAGACCCAGTACTTC.

The chain has TRBV4-3 and TRBJ1-2, with a weak D call TRBD1 (6 bases). The germline V gene has CDR1 LGHNA and CDR2 YSLEER. The CDR3 extends over 18 amino acids. Trimming removed 1 base at V and 0 bases at J, with 18 bases between. The CDR3 bases are TGCGCCAGCAGCCAAGGGTGGGGGGCGCGGGGTTCTAACTATGGCTACACCTTC. Protein: CASSQGWGARGSNYGYTF.